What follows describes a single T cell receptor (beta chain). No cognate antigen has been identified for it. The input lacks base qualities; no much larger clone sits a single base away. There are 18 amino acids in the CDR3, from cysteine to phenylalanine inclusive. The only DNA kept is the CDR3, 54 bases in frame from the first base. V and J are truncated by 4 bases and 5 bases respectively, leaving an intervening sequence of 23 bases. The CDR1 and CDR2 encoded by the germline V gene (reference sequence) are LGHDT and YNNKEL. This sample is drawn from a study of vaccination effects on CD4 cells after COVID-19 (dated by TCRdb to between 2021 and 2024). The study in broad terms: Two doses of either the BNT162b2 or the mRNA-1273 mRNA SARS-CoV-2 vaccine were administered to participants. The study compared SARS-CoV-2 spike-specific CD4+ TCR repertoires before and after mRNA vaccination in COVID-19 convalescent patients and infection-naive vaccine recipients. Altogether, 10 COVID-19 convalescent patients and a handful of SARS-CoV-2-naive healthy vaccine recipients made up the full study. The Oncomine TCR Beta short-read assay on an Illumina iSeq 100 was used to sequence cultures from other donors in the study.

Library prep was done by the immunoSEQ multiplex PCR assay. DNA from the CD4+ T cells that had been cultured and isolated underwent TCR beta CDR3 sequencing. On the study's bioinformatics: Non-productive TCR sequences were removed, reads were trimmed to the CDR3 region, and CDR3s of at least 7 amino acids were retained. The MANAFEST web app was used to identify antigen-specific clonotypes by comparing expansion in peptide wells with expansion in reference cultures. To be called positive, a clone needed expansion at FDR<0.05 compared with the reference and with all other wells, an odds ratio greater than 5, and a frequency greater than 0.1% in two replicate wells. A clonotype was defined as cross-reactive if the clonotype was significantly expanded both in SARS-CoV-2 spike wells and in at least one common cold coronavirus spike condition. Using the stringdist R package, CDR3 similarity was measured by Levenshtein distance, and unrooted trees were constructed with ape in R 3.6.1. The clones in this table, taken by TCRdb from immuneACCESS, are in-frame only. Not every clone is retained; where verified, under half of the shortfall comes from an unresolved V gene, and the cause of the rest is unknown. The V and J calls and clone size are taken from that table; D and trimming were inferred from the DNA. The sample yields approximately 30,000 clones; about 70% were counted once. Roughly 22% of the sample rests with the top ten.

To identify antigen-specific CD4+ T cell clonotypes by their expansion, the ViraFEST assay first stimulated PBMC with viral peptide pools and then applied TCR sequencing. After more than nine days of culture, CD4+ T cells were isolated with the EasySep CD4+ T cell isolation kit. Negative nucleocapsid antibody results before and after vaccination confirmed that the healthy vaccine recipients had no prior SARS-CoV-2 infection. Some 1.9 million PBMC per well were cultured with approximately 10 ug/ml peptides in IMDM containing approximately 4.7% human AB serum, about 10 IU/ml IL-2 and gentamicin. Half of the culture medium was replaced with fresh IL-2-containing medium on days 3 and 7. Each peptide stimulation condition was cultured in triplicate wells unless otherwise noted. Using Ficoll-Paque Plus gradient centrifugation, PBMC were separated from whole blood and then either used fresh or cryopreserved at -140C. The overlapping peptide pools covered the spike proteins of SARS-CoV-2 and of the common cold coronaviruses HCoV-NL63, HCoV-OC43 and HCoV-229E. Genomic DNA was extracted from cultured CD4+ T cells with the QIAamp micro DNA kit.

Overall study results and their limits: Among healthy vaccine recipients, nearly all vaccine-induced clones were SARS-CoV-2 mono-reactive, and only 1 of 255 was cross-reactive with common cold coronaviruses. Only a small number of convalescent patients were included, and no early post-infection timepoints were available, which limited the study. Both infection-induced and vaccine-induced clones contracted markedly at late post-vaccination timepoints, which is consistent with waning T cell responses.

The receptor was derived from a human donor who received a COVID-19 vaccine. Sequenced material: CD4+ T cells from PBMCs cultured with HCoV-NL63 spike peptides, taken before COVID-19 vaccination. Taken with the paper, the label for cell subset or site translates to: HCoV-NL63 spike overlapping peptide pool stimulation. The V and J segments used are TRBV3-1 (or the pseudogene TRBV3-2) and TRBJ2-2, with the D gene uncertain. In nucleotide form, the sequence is TGTGCCAGCAGCCGAGAATCGGGCCGAATAACCGGGACCGGGGAGCTGTTTTTT. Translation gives CASSRESGRITGTGELFF.